This T cell receptor beta chain was found in a study of blood T cell repertoires in COVID-19. Here immunoSEQ multiplex PCR was the method, and the copy in TCRdb shows in-frame clones only, minus some. The repertoire holds around 300,000 clones, with 75% to 90% as singletons. The germline V gene encodes CDR1 SGDLS and CDR2 YYNGEE. The CDR3 has 16 amino acids. The J segment lost 5 bases and the V segment lost 0 bases, leaving 7 bases of the junction unmatched. The sequenced sample was PBMCs or T cells enriched from blood (not recorded which). J is TRBJ2-5 and V is TRBV9; 10 bases line up with TRBD2. This clonotype was obtained from a woman aged 50 to 65 who had recovered from COVID-19. CDR3 coding DNA: TGTGCCAGCAGCGTAGGCGCTAGCGGGGGAGGGGAGACCCAGTACTTC. Amino acid sequence: CASSVGASGGGETQYF.